The clone carrying this T cell receptor (beta chain) was seen only a few times. The ends were cut back, 7 bases at V and 2 bases at J, with 17 bases in the middle. Germline lookup yields CDR1 SGHTA and CDR2 FQGNSA. This CDR3 comprises 15 residues. This entry is derived from a study of blood T cells in healthy people across ages. For the second PCR, which ran for about 6 to 11 cycles, a sample-barcoded 5' primer and a J-beta primer mix were used. TCRdb ran MiXCR on the 5' RACE reads and lists one entry per CDR3 protein. The sample has about 940,000 distinct CDR3 sequences, 45% to 50% seen once; the top ten hold around 15%. The draw of peripheral blood yielded approximately 11 milliliters from each donor.

The specimen sequenced was blood. This TCR derives from a man aged 30 to 39 in good health. V gene TRBV7-2 combines with J gene TRBJ2-5; D might be TRBD1 or TRBD2, each matching 7 bases. The CDR3 is CASTAQGGDQETQYF. The CDR3 nucleotides read TGTGCCAGCACCGCCCAGGGGGGGGATCAAGAGACCCAGTACTTC.